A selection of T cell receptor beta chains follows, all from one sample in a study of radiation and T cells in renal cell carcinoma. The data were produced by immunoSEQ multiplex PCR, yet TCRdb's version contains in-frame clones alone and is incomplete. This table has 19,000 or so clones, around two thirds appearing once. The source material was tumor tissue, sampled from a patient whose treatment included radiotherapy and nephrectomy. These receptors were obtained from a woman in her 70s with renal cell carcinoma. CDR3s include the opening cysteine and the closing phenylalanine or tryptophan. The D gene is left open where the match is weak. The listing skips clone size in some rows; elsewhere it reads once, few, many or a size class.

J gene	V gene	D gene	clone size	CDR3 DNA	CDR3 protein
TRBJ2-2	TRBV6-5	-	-	TGTGCCAGCACTGACGGGCTGAACACCGGGGAGCTGTTTTTT	CASTDGLNTGELFF
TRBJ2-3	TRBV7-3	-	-	TGTGCCAGCAGCCCACCAAGCACAGATACGCAGTATTTT	CASSPPSTDTQYF
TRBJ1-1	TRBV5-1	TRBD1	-	TGCGCCAGCAGCTTCCGGGACAGGGGCGAAGCTTTCTTT	CASSFRDRGEAFF
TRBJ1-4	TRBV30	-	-	TGTGCCTGGAGTGCGCTAGAAAGGGGGGAAAAACTGTTTTTT	CAWSALERGEKLFF
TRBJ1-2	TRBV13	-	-	TGTGCCAGCAGCTTAACAGGGAGGGGCTACACCTTC	CASSLTGRGYTF
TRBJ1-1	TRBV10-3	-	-	TGTGCCATCAGTGAGTCGCCAGGGTTGAACACTGAAGCTTTCTTT	CAISESPGLNTEAFF
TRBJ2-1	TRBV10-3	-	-	TGTGCCATCAGTGAGATAAGCGATGAGCAGTTCTTC	CAISEISDEQFF
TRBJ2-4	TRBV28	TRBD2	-	TGTGCCACCGAAGCGGGGGGCAAAAACATTCAGTACTTC	CATEAGGKNIQYF
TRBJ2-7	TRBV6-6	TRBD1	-	TGTGCCAGCAGGTCGGGACAGCTCTACGAGCAGTACTTC	CASRSGQLYEQYF
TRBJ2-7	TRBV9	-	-	TGTGCCAGCAGCGTAGTCCCCGGGGTTGGAGGGGAGCAGTACTTC	CASSVVPGVGGEQYF
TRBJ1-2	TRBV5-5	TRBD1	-	TGTGCCAGCAGCTCACCGGGACAGATTAACTATGGCTACACCTTC	CASSSPGQINYGYTF
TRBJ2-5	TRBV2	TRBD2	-	TGTGCCAGCCAGAGCGGGGGGGCCATGGGAGAGACCCAGTACTTC	CASQSGGAMGETQYF
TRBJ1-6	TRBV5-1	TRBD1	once	TGCGCCAGCAGCACGACAGGGGGAGATTCACCCCTCCACTTT	CASSTTGGDSPLHF